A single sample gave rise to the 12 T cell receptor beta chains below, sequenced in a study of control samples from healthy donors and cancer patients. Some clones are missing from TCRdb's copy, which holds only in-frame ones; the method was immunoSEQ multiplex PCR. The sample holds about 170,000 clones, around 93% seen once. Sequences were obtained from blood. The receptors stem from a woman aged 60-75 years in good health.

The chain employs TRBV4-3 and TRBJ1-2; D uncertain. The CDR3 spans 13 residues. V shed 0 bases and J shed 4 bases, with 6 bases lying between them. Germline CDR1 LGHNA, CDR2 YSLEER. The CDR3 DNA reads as TGCGCCAGCAGCCAAGACCGTATCTATGGCTACACCTTC. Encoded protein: CASSQDRIYGYTF.

The CDR3 spells CASSPQGLLNSPLHF. CDR3 nucleotide sequence: TGTGCCAGCAGCCCACAGGGGCTTCTTAATTCACCCCTCCACTTT. J is TRBJ1-6 and V is TRBV7-2; 7 positions agree with TRBD1. Germline CDR1 reads SGHTA; CDR2 reads FQGNSA. This CDR3 is built from 15 residues. The J segment lost 6 bases and the V segment lost 5 bases, leaving 7 bases of the junction unmatched.

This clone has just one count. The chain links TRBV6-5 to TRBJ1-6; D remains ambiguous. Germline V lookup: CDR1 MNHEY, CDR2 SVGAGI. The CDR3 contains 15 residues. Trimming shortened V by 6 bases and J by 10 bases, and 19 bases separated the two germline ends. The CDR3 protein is CASSFSWVGGSPLHF. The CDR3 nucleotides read TGTGCCAGCAGCTTCTCCTGGGTGGGTGGATCACCCCTCCACTTT.

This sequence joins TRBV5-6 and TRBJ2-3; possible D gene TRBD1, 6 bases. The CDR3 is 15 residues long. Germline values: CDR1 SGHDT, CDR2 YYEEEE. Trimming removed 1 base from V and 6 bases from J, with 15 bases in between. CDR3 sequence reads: CASSLRAGALDTQYF. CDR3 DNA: TGTGCCAGCAGCTTGAGGGCAGGGGCGCTGGATACGCAGTATTTT.

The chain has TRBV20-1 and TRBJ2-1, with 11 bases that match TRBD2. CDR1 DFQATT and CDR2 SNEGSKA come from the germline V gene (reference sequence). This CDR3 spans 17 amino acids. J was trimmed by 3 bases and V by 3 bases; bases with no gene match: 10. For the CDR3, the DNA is TGCAGTGCTAGTTTGTCTAGCGGGGGGCTTAACTACAATGAGCAGTTCTTC. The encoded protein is CSASLSSGGLNYNEQFF.

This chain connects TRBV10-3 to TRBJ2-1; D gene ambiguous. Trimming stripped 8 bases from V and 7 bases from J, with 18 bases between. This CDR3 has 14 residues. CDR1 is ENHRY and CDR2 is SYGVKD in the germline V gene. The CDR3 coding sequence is TGTGCCATCTCGCTTGCCGATCTCGGGAATGAGCAGTTCTTC. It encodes CAISLADLGNEQFF.

DNA for the CDR3: TGTGCCAGCTCACCACCAGGGACAGCCTACCTTTCTAACTATGGCTACACCTTC. This gives the protein CASSPPGTAYLSNYGYTF. The chain couples TRBV18 to TRBJ1-2; 7 nucleotides line up with TRBD1. V was pared by 0 bases and J by 0 bases, with 10 bases of the junction left unmatched. The CDR3 contains 18 residues. CDR1 is KGHSH and CDR2 is LQKENI in the germline V gene.

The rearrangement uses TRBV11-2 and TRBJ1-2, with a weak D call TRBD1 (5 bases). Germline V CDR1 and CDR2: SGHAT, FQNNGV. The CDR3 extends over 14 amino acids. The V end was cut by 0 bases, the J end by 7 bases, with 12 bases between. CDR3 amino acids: CASSLEAGLGGYTF. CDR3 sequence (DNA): TGTGCCAGCAGCTTAGAGGCAGGGTTAGGTGGCTACACCTTC.

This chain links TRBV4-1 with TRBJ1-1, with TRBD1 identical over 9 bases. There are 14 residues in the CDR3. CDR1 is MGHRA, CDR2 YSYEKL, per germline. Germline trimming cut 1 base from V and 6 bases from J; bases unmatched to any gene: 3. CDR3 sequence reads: CASSQGDRDAEAFF. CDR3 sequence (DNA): TGCGCCAGCAGCCAAGGGGACAGGGATGCTGAAGCTTTCTTT.

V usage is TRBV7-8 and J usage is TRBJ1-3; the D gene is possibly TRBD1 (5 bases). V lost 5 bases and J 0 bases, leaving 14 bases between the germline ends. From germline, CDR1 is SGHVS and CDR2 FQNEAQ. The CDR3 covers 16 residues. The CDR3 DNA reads TGTGCCAGCAGCCTCATGACAGTTTACTCTGGAAACACCATATATTTT. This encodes CASSLMTVYSGNTIYF.

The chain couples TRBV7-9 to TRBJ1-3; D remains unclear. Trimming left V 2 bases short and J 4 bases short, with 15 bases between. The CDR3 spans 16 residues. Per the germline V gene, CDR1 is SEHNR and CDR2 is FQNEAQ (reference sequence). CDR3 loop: CASSLKGFAGGNTIYF. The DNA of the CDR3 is TGTGCCAGCAGCTTAAAAGGGTTCGCGGGGGGAAACACCATATATTTT.

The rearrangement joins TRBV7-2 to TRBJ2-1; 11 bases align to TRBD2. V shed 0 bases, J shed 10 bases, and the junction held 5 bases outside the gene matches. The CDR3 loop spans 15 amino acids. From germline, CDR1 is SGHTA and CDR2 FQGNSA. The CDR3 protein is CASSLALAGGDEQFF. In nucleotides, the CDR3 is TGTGCCAGCAGCTTAGCGCTAGCGGGGGGTGACGAGCAGTTCTTC. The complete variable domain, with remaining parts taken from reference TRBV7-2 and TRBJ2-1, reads GAGVSQSPSNKVTEKGKDVELRCDPISGHTALYWYRQSLGQGLEFLIYFQGNSAPDKSGLPSDRFSAERTGGSVSTLTIQRTQQEDSAVYLCASSLALAGGDEQFFGPGTRLTVL.